This TCR beta chain originates from a study of blood T cell repertoires in COVID-19. Study details: The United States, Italy and Spain supplied acute and convalescent COVID-19 samples. T cells, B-cell-depleted T cells, or PBMCs supplied cDNA or gDNA.

Per the authors' pipeline: Amplification with reference gene primers provided the estimates of nucleated cell counts. Sequencing was performed with immunoSEQ multiplex PCR; in TCRdb, only in-frame clones are kept and a portion is missing. V, J and clone size were drawn from that table, and D and trimming were deduced from the DNA. The profile covers under 150,000 clones, with roughly 81% appearing a single time and roughly 13% taken by the ten largest. CDR3 size: 15 residues. Between the trimmed V and J ends, which lost 6 bases and 0 bases, there was a span of 12 bases. CDR1 is MNHEY and CDR2 is SVGAGI in the germline V gene.

The sample was peripheral blood. The V call is TRBV6-5, the J call TRBJ2-1; TRBD1 is a possible D gene (6 bases). The receptor was isolated from a human donor in a cohort sampled during active COVID-19. DNA of the CDR3: TGTGCCAGCAGACTCAGGGGACGCTCCTACAATGAGCAGTTCTTC. It translates to CASRLRGRSYNEQFF.